This T cell receptor (beta chain) was recovered during a study of regulatory T cells in long-lasting Graves disease. Study observations and caveats: TRBV28 was favored in persistent disease, as were TRBJ1-2 and TRBJ2-5.

This clonotype was seen many times. Its cognate antigen is unknown. Germline V CDR1 and CDR2: SQVTM, ANQGSEA. The V and J ends lost 2 bases and 9 bases respectively, with 17 bases between them. The CDR3 is 14 residues long. Noted time point: newly diagnosed GD, antithyroid drugs for less than 3 months. The TCR library used RNA extracted from PBMCs. With iRepertoire HTBI primers and Arm-PCR of CDR3 regions, TCR beta libraries were built. One entry per CDR3 protein, called by TCRdb with MiXCR from the multiplex PCR reads. The sample lists roughly 350,000 distinct CDR3 sequences, under 20% seen once, with roughly a fifth in the top ten. These data were also reused for a study on T cells in Graves' hyperthyroidism and ophthalmopathy. That work adds: Peripheral blood also featured most of the thyroid clonotypes expanded above 0.001.

This TCR derives from a woman younger than 30 with Graves disease. This rearrangement joins TRBV29-1 to TRBJ2-1; no clear D gene. The sequences come from peripheral blood mononuclear cells (PBMCs), collected at new diagnosis, from a patient treated with antithyroid drugs. The CDR3 coding sequence is TGCAGCGTTGAATCCGCACTTTTCTTCGGTGAGCAGTTCTTC. This translates into CSVESALFFGEQFF.